These T cell receptor beta chains were read from a single sample in a study of radiation and T cells in renal cell carcinoma. Assay: immunoSEQ multiplex PCR; the TCRdb copy retains only in-frame clones and omits some. Among 110,000 to 150,000 clones listed, about 88% were seen once. The sequencing used blood, collected from a patient whose treatment included radiotherapy and nephrectomy. Receptor source: a woman in her fifties or sixties with renal cell carcinoma. CDR3s leave out the opening cysteine and the closing phenylalanine or tryptophan. The order of the fields is CDR3 protein, V gene, J gene.

CDR3 protein: AIAPGWGLKGYT; V gene: TRBV10-3; J gene: TRBJ1-2
CDR3 protein: ASSQPGQPQH; V gene: TRBV7-2; J gene: TRBJ1-5
CDR3 protein: ASSYLQEQY; V gene: TRBV6-5; J gene: TRBJ2-7
CDR3 protein: ASGSSSYNEQF; V gene: TRBV12-5; J gene: TRBJ2-1
CDR3 protein: ASSLLGDSTDTQY; V gene: TRBV7-3; J gene: TRBJ2-3
CDR3 protein: ASSPRLAASTDTQY; V gene: TRBV19; J gene: TRBJ2-3
CDR3 protein: AEAQGPEQY; V gene: TRBV19; J gene: TRBJ2-7
CDR3 protein: ASTMDTLYEQF; V gene: TRBV2; J gene: TRBJ2-1
CDR3 protein: ASSGTGGWGTEAF; V gene: TRBV9; J gene: TRBJ1-1
CDR3 protein: ASSYGAGGYEQY; V gene: TRBV6-5; J gene: TRBJ2-7
CDR3 protein: ASRRGDQPQH; V gene: TRBV25-1; J gene: TRBJ1-5
CDR3 protein: ASSVSTANYGYT; V gene: TRBV6-1; J gene: TRBJ1-2
CDR3 protein: ASSFSGGASDTQY; V gene: TRBV5-6; J gene: TRBJ2-3
CDR3 protein: ASSRTASNQPQH; V gene: TRBV7-9; J gene: TRBJ1-5
CDR3 protein: ASSQVYGQSGKLF; V gene: TRBV14; J gene: TRBJ1-4
CDR3 protein: ASSLNRGGAYTEAF; V gene: TRBV7-9; J gene: TRBJ1-1
CDR3 protein: ASSLAGTSGTDTQY; V gene: TRBV5-1; J gene: TRBJ2-3
CDR3 protein: ASTPTGTSYEQY; V gene: TRBV6-5; J gene: TRBJ2-7
CDR3 protein: ASSQIGAGGNYGYT; V gene: TRBV4-2; J gene: TRBJ1-2
CDR3 protein: ASSLATGGLGNTIY; V gene: TRBV7-9; J gene: TRBJ1-3
CDR3 protein: AFQKNYGYT; V gene: TRBV30; J gene: TRBJ1-2
CDR3 protein: ASVVGH; V gene: TRBV21-1; J gene: TRBJ1-5
CDR3 protein: ASSVDGGTGTEAF; V gene: TRBV9; J gene: TRBJ1-1
CDR3 protein: ASSGGTLSSYNEQF; V gene: TRBV18; J gene: TRBJ2-1
CDR3 protein: SVIGGGIRNTEAF; V gene: TRBV29-1; J gene: TRBJ1-1
CDR3 protein: ASSQDNGRSSPLH; V gene: TRBV4-3; J gene: TRBJ1-6
CDR3 protein: ASSLVGGYEQY; V gene: TRBV7-9; J gene: -
CDR3 protein: ASRGGRDRNTEAF; V gene: TRBV12-5; J gene: TRBJ1-1
CDR3 protein: ASGHRDTYTEAF; V gene: TRBV6-6; J gene: TRBJ1-1
CDR3 protein: ASTAIPGNTEAF; V gene: TRBV6-1; J gene: TRBJ1-1
CDR3 protein: ASSIVLAPYNEQF; V gene: TRBV19; J gene: TRBJ2-1
CDR3 protein: ASSFREGTGDSANYGYT; V gene: TRBV5-1; J gene: TRBJ1-2
CDR3 protein: ASRQGETQY; V gene: TRBV7-7; J gene: TRBJ2-5
CDR3 protein: ASSQDPWVGTGELF; V gene: TRBV5-4; J gene: TRBJ2-2
CDR3 protein: ASSPQTGNNEQF; V gene: TRBV18; J gene: TRBJ2-1
CDR3 protein: ASKGQGDNQPQH; V gene: TRBV6-6; J gene: TRBJ1-5
CDR3 protein: ATGQGIYEQY; V gene: TRBV28; J gene: TRBJ2-7
CDR3 protein: ASSLDGQRELF; V gene: TRBV7-9; J gene: TRBJ2-2
CDR3 protein: ASSLAGDTEAF; V gene: TRBV5-1; J gene: TRBJ1-1
CDR3 protein: ASSLVDRGSNQPQH; V gene: TRBV11-3; J gene: TRBJ1-5
CDR3 protein: ASSAGLAWEQY; V gene: TRBV9; J gene: TRBJ2-7
CDR3 protein: ASSPLGSEAF; V gene: TRBV7-2; J gene: TRBJ1-1
CDR3 protein: AWSLLRGAAETQY; V gene: TRBV30; J gene: TRBJ2-5
CDR3 protein: ASSPAGRDSNQPQH; V gene: TRBV28; J gene: TRBJ1-5